One and the same sample provided the 19 T cell receptor beta chains below, sequenced in a study of blood T cell repertoires in COVID-19. Sequencing used immunoSEQ multiplex PCR; TCRdb keeps in-frame clones, though not all of them. The profile shows approximately 110,000 clones, 75% to 85% of them singletons. The sample comprised peripheral blood. These receptors all stem from a woman in her 70s with acute or convalescent COVID-19.

The rearrangement uses TRBV6-5 and TRBJ2-1; unclear D gene. Germline loops: CDR1 MNHEY, CDR2 SVGAGI. The CDR3 has 13 amino acids. V was trimmed by 7 bases and J by 0 bases, leaving 7 bases between them. In DNA, the CDR3 is TGTGCCAGCAAAGATAGCTCCTACAATGAGCAGTTCTTC. The encoded protein is CASKDSSYNEQFF.

The rearrangement joins TRBV28 to TRBJ1-5, with no clear D. Trimming removed 6 bases at V and 7 bases at J, with 16 bases between. Germline V gives CDR1 MDHEN, CDR2 SYDVKM. This CDR3 comprises 14 residues. The CDR3 DNA sequence: TGTGCCAGCAGGACTGACCTAACGGGGCAGCCCCAGCATTTT. This gives the protein CASRTDLTGQPQHF. Drawing the rest from reference TRBV28 and TRBJ1-5, the complete variable domain is DVKVTQSSRYLVKRTGEKVFLECVQDMDHENMFWYRQDPGLGLRLIYFSYDVKMKEKGDIPEGYSVSREKKERFSLILESASTNQTSMYLCASRTDLTGQPQHFGDGTRLSIL.

The CDR3 DNA is TGTGCCAGCAGTTGGCAACGATCTTCGGAGCTGTTTTTT. Its protein product is CASSWQRSSELFF. The chain uses TRBV6-5 and TRBJ2-2; D unclear. The CDR3 is 13 residues long. The germline gives CDR1 MNHEY, CDR2 SVGAGI. V was shortened by 4 bases and J by 10 bases, with 13 bases between the two germline ends.

The chain has TRBV3-1 (or the pseudogene TRBV3-2) and TRBJ2-1; possibly TRBD1 for D (6 bases). Germline loops: CDR1 LGHDT, CDR2 YNNKEL (reference sequence). The CDR3 has 14 amino acids. Trimming took 4 bases from V and 4 from J, leaving 11 bases between them. This CDR3 reads CASSLLGGYNEQFF. As DNA, the CDR3 is TGTGCCAGCAGCCTACTAGGGGGATACAATGAGCAGTTCTTC.

The rearrangement uses TRBV6-6 and TRBJ2-7; 9 bases map to TRBD1. Losses at the gene ends were 5 bases for V and 6 bases for J; bases not matched to a gene: 11. This CDR3 region has 15 residues. Germline V gives CDR1 MNHNY, CDR2 SVGAGI (reference sequence). CDR3 coding DNA: TGTGCCAGCAGTGCATCCGGGACAGGGACAATCGAGCAGTACTTC. This gives the protein CASSASGTGTIEQYF.

This clone occurred once. V gene TRBV9 combines with J gene TRBJ2-1, with 7 bases fitting TRBD2. J lost 2 bases, V lost 3 bases, and 8 bases had no gene match. The CDR3 length is 16 residues. Germline CDR1 SGDLS, CDR2 YYNGEE. The CDR3 here is CASSGNGGGPYNEQFF. The CDR3 DNA follows: TGTGCCAGCAGCGGGAACGGCGGGGGACCCTACAATGAGCAGTTCTTC.

The V call is TRBV14, the J call TRBJ2-1; possibly TRBD1 for D (6 bases). The length of the CDR3 is 16 residues. Germline assignment: CDR1 SGHDN and CDR2 FVKESK. Deletions cut 2 bases from V and 9 bases from J, with 20 bases between. The CDR3 reads CASSQTGSVPIREQFF. CDR3 DNA sequence: TGTGCCAGCAGCCAAACAGGGTCGGTACCAATACGTGAGCAGTTCTTC.

The CDR3 bases are TGCAGTGCTAGTTCTCGGGGGGGTCGAGTTTCCGGAGATGGCTACACCTTC. Amino acid sequence: CSASSRGGRVSGDGYTF. The J gene is TRBJ1-2, the V gene TRBV20-1; D may be TRBD1 (5 bases). CDR1 is DFQATT, CDR2 SNEGSKA, per germline (reference sequence). With 3 bases removed from V and 6 bases from J, the gap between germline ends came to 26 bases. This CDR3 comprises 17 residues.

This clone was recorded a few times. The chain combines TRBV21-1 with TRBJ1-5; no check of the table's D call, TRBD1, against the DNA was made. TRBV21-1 counts as a pseudogene. This CDR3 contains 13 residues. Written as DNA, the CDR3 is TGTGCCAAAAGGGGGTCCAACAATCAGCCCCAGCATTTT. This sequence encodes CAKRGSNNQPQHF.

This clone came up a few times. The chain combines TRBV5-6 with TRBJ2-7, with D perhaps TRBD1 (5 bases). The V end lost 2 bases, the J end lost 6 bases, and 9 bases lay between the germline ends. Germline-derived CDR1 and CDR2 are SGHDT and YYEEEE. The CDR3 length is 12 residues. The CDR3 protein is CASSFLGREQYF. For the CDR3, the DNA is TGTGCCAGCAGCTTCTTGGGGCGCGAGCAGTACTTC.

The V and J genes are TRBV19 and TRBJ1-1; 7 bases agree with TRBD1. Germline loops: CDR1 LNHDA, CDR2 SQIVND (reference sequence). The ends lost 7 bases at V and 0 bases at J; junction bases unmatched: 2. There are 13 residues in the CDR3. CDR3 DNA sequence: TGTGCCAGTAACGACAGGGTGAACACTGAAGCTTTCTTT. Its translation is CASNDRVNTEAFF.

V usage is TRBV19 and J usage is TRBJ1-5; D ambiguous. The CDR3 is 16 residues long. Germline values: CDR1 LNHDA, CDR2 SQIVND (reference sequence). The germline V and J ends were trimmed by 4 bases and 5 bases, with 18 bases remaining between them. The CDR3 coding sequence is TGTGCCAGTAGTACCAGGATTGGCAGCGGGTATCAGCCCCAGCATTTT. Translating it yields CASSTRIGSGYQPQHF. The full variable domain, in which reference TRBV19 and TRBJ1-5 provide the parts outside the CDR3, is DGGITQSPKYLFRKEGQNVTLSCEQNLNHDAMYWYRQDPGQGLRLIYYSQIVNDFQKGDIAEGYSVSREKKESFPLTVTSAQKNPTAFYLCASSTRIGSGYQPQHFGDGTRLSIL.

A single count supports this clone. The rearrangement uses TRBV19 and TRBJ2-1, with 11 bases lining up with TRBD2. Trimming at V came to 5 bases and at J to 7 bases, leaving 10 bases not matched to a gene. The germline V gene has CDR1 LNHDA and CDR2 SQIVND (reference sequence). The CDR3 totals 16 residues. CDR3 DNA: TGTGCCAGTAGTGCACGACTAGCGGGATGGGGGAATGAGCAGTTCTTC. It translates to CASSARLAGWGNEQFF.

The chain is built from TRBV19 and TRBJ2-4; the D gene is possibly TRBD1 (6 bases). Between the trimmed V and J ends, which lost 1 base and 5 bases, there was a span of 12 bases. Looked up from germline, CDR1 is LNHDA and CDR2 is SQIVND (reference sequence). The CDR3 length is 15 residues. CDR3 residues: CASSIGPGVQNIQYF. The CDR3 nucleotides are TGTGCCAGTAGTATAGGGCCAGGGGTCCAAAACATTCAGTACTTC. The full variable domain, rest sourced from reference TRBV19 and TRBJ2-4, is DGGITQSPKYLFRKEGQNVTLSCEQNLNHDAMYWYRQDPGQGLRLIYYSQIVNDFQKGDIAEGYSVSREKKESFPLTVTSAQKNPTAFYLCASSIGPGVQNIQYFGAGTRLSVL.

V is TRBV12-3 or TRBV12-4 and J is TRBJ1-1; no clear D. V was pared by 3 bases and J by 6 bases, with 8 bases between. The CDR3 sequence is 12 residues long. In DNA, the CDR3 is TGTGCCAGCAGTTTTGAGGCCTCTGAAGCTTTCTTT. This sequence encodes CASSFEASEAFF.

The V call is TRBV7-3, the J call TRBJ2-3, with TRBD2 matching 12 bases. The CDR3 extends over 16 amino acids. J was trimmed by 5 bases and V by 5 bases; bases with no gene match: 8. Germline CDR1 and CDR2: SGHTA and FQGTGA. CDR3 bases: TGTGCCAGCAGCGCCCGACTAGCGGGAGAACAAGATACGCAGTATTTT. Amino acids: CASSARLAGEQDTQYF. Full variable domain (rest looked up from reference TRBV7-3 and TRBJ2-3): GAGVSQTPSNKVTEKGKYVELRCDPISGHTALYWYRQSLGQGPEFLIYFQGTGAADDSGLPNDRFFAVRPEGSVSTLKIQRTERGDSAVYLCASSARLAGEQDTQYFGPGTRLTVL.

V gene TRBV5-6 combines with J gene TRBJ1-2; 9 bases agree with TRBD1. V was pared by 0 bases and J by 8 bases, with 11 bases of the junction left unmatched. This CDR3 comprises 16 residues. In germline, CDR1 is SGHDT, CDR2 YYEEEE. The CDR3 DNA sequence: TGTGCCAGCAGCTTGGGGGGACAGGGCTTGTTGGAAGGCTACACCTTC. Encoded protein: CASSLGGQGLLEGYTF. Together with reference TRBV5-6 and TRBJ1-2, the CDR3 gives the full variable domain: DAGVTQSPTHLIKTRGQQVTLRCSPKSGHDTVSWYQQALGQGPQFIFQYYEEEERQRGNFPDRFSGHQFPNYSSELNVNALLLGDSALYLCASSLGGQGLLEGYTFGSGTRLTVV.

In its sample, this clone was seen once. The CDR3 coding sequence is TGCGCCAGCAGCCGGGATTCTAGCACAGATACGCAGTATTTT. Its translation is CASSRDSSTDTQYF. The V gene is TRBV5-1, the J gene TRBJ2-3, with D possibly TRBD2 on 5 matching bases. The CDR3 is 14 residues long. Germline CDR1 SGHRS, CDR2 YFSETQ. The ends were cut back, 4 bases at V and 0 bases at J, with 9 bases in the middle.

This clone was observed once. The rearrangement uses TRBV9 and TRBJ1-3; D is uncertain. CDR3 length: 16 amino acids. Germline V CDR1 and CDR2: SGDLS, YYNGEE. V dropped 3 bases and J dropped 4 bases, with 17 bases sitting between them. This CDR3 is CASSERVGGRGNTIYF. CDR3 DNA sequence: TGTGCCAGCAGCGAGAGGGTAGGAGGACGAGGAAACACCATATATTTT.